The subject of this entry is one TCR beta chain. Its antigen target is currently unknown. No qualities accompany the bases; no much larger clone lies one base away. The CDR3 regions of human TCRbeta chains were analyzed by immunosequencing. The original pipeline was this. Repertoire TCRs were matched against a reference library of SARS-CoV-2-specific TCRs generated with the MIRA antigen-specificity platform. Breadth was defined as the fraction of unique TCRs that were SARS-CoV-2-associated. Depth was defined as the fraction of total T cells that were SARS-CoV-2-associated. Each spike-specific TCR was assigned to its reactive spike region and to a CD4 or CD8 class using the MIRA data. Log10-transformed breadth and depth values were compared by one-way ANOVA with Sidak's multiple comparisons tests. Here the immuneACCESS table is served through TCRdb, limited to in-frame sequences with V and J called. Missing clones are a known gap in these copies; in checked studies unresolved V genes cover under half, and the rest lacks a known reason. D and trimming come from the DNA, and the V and J calls and clone size come from that table. Counted in this sample were around 150,000 clones; under 95% of them appeared once. The top ten constitute roughly 4.3% of the sample.

This sample is drawn from a study of T cell responses to AZD1222 COVID-19 vaccine listed by TCRdb under 2021. General notes on the study: A total of just over 230 trial participants underwent TCR sequencing, of whom 200 to 220 received two doses of AZD1222 and around 26 received two doses of the MenACWY control vaccine. Trial participants were enrolled by age into subgroups of 18-55, 56-69 and 70-plus years, and 148, 28 and 57 TCR-sequenced participants, respectively, were included in these subgroups. Here is what the overall study found, with its caveats: Conclusions about previously exposed vaccinees were limited because only six or seven AZD1222 recipients were SARS-CoV-2 seropositive at baseline. Spike-specific TCR breadth and depth rose significantly after two AZD1222 doses compared with day 0 and with MenACWY recipients. Vaccine-associated CD4 TCRs spanned the whole spike protein, with dominant responses in regions 160-218 and 743-854. Participants were mostly white British, with more females than males. The authors suggested clonal diversity may have been underestimated. Nearly half of unique spike-specific TCRs reportedly recognized epitopes outside regions mutated in the B.1.351 and B.1.1.7 variants. Because no day 14 peak-response samples were available, the repertoires could be characterized only after the peak T cell response. In the small 56-69-year group, the increase in depth fell short of significance, most likely because of low power.

The time point label, read with the paper, signifies: baseline before first vaccination. The treatment or condition label, read with the paper, signifies: meningococcal conjugate vaccine given as trial control. Samples from vaccinated people were obtained from the UK trials COV001 and COV002, which included a single-blind randomized controlled phase 2/3 trial of AZD1222 (ChAdOx1 nCoV-19) in healthy adults. For TCRbeta chain sequencing, PBMC samples from trial participants were taken at day 0 and at day 28 after the second dose. The clonotype originates from an adult in good health. Material: peripheral blood, obtained on day 0 of MenACWY control vaccination.

The CDR3 protein: CASSTQGGGFRHF. Read as DNA, the sequence is TGTGCCAGTAGTACCCAGGGGGGCGGGTTCAGACATTTT. The rearrangement combines TRBV19 with TRBJ1-5, with 7 junctional bases fitting TRBD1. V loses 4 bases at its end and J loses 16 bases; junction bases beyond the gene matches: 13. The germline V gene encodes CDR1 LNHDA and CDR2 SQIVND (reference sequence). There are 13 amino acids in the CDR3, from cysteine to phenylalanine inclusive. The retained sequence is limited to the CDR3, 39 bases, with the frame set at the first base. Full variable domain (CDR3 extended with the reference TRBV19 and TRBJ1-5 proteins): DGGITQSPKYLFRKEGQNVTLSCEQNLNHDAMYWYRQDPGQGLRLIYYSQIVNDFQKGDIAEGYSVSREKKESFPLTVTSAQKNPTAFYLCASSTQGGGFRHFGDGTRLSIL.